This record concerns one T cell receptor (beta chain) sequence. The antigen is not known. The data belong to a study of OX40 agonist ivuxolimab in advanced cancers. The table came from immunoSEQ multiplex PCR; TCRdb's copy has only in-frame clones and leaves some out. This table has approximately 69,000 clones, 91% appearing once. This CDR3 has 13 amino acids. Trimming shortened V by 6 bases and J by 5 bases, and 13 bases separated the two germline ends. Germline-derived CDR1 and CDR2 are MDHEN and SYDVKM. Study-level findings and limits: Within 6 weeks, CD4+ and CD8+ blood T cells expanded clonally at 0.1 to 3.0 mg/kg.

Specimen: CD4+ or CD8+ T cells sorted from blood, collected in a trial of the OX40 agonist ivuxolimab. The clonotype originates from an adult with an advanced solid tumor such as melanoma, head and neck, liver or kidney cancer. The chain couples TRBV28 to TRBJ2-5; D perhaps matches TRBD2 (5 bases). CDR3 in amino acids: CASSGLARETQYF. In DNA, the CDR3 is TGTGCCAGCAGCGGGCTAGCCCGGGAGACCCAGTACTTC. Complete variable domain (other parts from reference TRBV28 and TRBJ2-5): DVKVTQSSRYLVKRTGEKVFLECVQDMDHENMFWYRQDPGLGLRLIYFSYDVKMKEKGDIPEGYSVSREKKERFSLILESASTNQTSMYLCASSGLARETQYFGPGTRLLVL.